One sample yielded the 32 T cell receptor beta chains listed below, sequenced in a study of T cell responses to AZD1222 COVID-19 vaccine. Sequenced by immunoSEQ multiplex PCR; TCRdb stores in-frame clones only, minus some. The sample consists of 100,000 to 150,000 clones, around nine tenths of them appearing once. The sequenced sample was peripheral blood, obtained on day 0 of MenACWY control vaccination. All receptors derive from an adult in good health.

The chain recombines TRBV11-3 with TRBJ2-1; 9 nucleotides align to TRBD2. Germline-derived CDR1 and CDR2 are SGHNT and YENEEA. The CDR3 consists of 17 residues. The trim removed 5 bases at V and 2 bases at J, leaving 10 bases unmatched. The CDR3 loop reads CASSRRLAVLTYNEQFF. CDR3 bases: TGTGCCAGCAGCCGCAGACTAGCGGTCCTTACCTACAATGAGCAGTTCTTC.

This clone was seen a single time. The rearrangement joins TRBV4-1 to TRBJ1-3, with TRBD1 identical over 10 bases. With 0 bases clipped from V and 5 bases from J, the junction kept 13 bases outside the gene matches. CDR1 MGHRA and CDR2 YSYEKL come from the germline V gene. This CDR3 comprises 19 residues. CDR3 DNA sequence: TGCGCCAGCAGCCAAGAGCCTCCGGGACAGGGGTATAAGCGAAACACCATATATTTT. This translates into CASSQEPPGQGYKRNTIYF.

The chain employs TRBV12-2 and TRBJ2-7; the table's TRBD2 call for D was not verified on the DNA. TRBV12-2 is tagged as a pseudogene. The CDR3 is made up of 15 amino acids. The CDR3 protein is CASRSGLAGAYEQYF. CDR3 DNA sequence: TGTGCAAGTCGCTCAGGACTAGCGGGAGCCTACGAGCAGTACTTC.

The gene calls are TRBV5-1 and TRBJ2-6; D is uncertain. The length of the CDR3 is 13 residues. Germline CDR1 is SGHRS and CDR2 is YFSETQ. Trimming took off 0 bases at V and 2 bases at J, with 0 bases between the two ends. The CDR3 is CASSLAGANVLTF. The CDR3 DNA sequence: TGCGCCAGCAGCTTGGCTGGGGCCAACGTCCTGACTTTC.

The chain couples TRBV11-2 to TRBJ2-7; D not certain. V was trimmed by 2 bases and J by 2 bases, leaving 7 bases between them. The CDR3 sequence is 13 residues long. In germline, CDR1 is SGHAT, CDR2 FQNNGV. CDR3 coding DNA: TGTGCCAGCAGCTTACCACAGACCTACGAGCAGTACTTC. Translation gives CASSLPQTYEQYF.

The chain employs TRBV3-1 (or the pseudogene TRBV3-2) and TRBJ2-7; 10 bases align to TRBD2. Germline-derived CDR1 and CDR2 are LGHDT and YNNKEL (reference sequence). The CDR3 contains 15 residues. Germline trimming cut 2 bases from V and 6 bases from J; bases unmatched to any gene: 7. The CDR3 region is CASSQKAGGPFEQYF. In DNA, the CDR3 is TGTGCCAGCAGCCAAAAAGCGGGAGGGCCTTTCGAGCAGTACTTC.

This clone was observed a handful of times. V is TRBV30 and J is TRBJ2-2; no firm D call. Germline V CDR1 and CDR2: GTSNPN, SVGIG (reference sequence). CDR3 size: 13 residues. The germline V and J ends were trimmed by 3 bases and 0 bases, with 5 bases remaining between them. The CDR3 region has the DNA TGTGCCTGGAGGACTTCGAACACCGGGGAGCTGTTTTTT. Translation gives CAWRTSNTGELFF.

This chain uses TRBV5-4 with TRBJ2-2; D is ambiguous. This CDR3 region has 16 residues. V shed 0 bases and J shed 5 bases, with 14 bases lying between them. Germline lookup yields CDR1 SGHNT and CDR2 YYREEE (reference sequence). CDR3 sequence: CASSLGRGSGTGELFF. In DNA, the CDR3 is TGTGCCAGCAGCTTGGGCCGAGGCTCTGGTACCGGGGAGCTGTTTTTT.

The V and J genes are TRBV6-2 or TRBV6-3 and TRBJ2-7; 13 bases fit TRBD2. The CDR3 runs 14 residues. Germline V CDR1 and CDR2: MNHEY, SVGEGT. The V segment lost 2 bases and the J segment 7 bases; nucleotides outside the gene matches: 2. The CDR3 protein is CASSYGLAGVEQYF. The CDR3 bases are TGTGCCAGCAGTTACGGACTAGCGGGAGTGGAGCAGTACTTC.

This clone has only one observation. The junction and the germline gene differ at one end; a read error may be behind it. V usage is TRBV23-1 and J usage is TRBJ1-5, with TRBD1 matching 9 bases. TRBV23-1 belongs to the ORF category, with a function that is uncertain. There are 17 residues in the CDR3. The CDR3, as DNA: TGCGCCCGCAGTCGACGGGACAGGGAGTATAGCAATCAGCCCCAGCATTTT. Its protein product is CARSRRDREYSNQPQHF.

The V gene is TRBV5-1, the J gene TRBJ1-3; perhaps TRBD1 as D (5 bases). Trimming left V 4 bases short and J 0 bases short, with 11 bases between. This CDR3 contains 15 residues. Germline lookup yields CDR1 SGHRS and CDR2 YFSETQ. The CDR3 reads CASSTDGHSGNTIYF. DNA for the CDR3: TGCGCCAGCAGCACAGACGGACACTCTGGAAACACCATATATTTT.

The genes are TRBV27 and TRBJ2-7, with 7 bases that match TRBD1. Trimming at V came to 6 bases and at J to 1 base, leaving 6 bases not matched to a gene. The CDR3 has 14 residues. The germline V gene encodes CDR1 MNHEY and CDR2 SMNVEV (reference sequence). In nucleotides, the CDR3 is TGTGCCAGCAGCCCCGGGACAGCTTCCTACGAGCAGTACTTC. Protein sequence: CASSPGTASYEQYF.

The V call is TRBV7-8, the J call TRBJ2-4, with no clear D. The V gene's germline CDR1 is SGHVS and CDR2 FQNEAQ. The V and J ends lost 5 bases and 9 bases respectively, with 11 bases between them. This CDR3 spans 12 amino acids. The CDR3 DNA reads TGTGCCAGCAGCCGATCTCTGGGCATTCAGTACTTC. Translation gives CASSRSLGIQYF.

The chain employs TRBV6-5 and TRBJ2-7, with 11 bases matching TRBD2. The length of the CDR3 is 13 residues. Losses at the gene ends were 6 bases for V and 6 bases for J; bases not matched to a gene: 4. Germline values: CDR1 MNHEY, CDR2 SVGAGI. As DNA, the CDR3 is TGTGCCAGCAGCTACGGGACTAGCGGCGAGCAGTACTTC. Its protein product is CASSYGTSGEQYF.

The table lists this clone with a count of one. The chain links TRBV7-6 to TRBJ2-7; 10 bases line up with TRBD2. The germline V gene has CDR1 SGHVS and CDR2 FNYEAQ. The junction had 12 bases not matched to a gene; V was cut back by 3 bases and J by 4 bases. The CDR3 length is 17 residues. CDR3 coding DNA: TGTGCCAGCAGCTTGGGTAGCGGGAGGCCAGGGTTTTACGAGCAGTACTTC. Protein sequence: CASSLGSGRPGFYEQYF.

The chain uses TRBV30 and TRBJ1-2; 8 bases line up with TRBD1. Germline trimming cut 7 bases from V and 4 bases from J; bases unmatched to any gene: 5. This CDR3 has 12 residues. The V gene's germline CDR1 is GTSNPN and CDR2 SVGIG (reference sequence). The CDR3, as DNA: TGTGCCTCGACGACAGGGGTCTATGGCTACACCTTC. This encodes CASTTGVYGYTF.

CDR3 loop: CASSFRQGAVETQYF. CDR3 in DNA: TGTGCCAGCAGCTTTAGGCAGGGGGCTGTGGAGACCCAGTACTTC. The gene calls are TRBV5-4 and TRBJ2-5; TRBD1 agrees at 8 bases. This CDR3 spans 15 amino acids. V shed 2 bases, J shed 5 bases, and the junction held 8 bases outside the gene matches. Germline V gene sequence: CDR1 SGHNT, CDR2 YYREEE (reference sequence). The complete variable domain, with remaining parts taken from reference TRBV5-4 and TRBJ2-5, reads ETGVTQSPTHLIKTRGQQVTLRCSSQSGHNTVSWYQQALGQGPQFIFQYYREEENGRGNFPPRFSGLQFPNYSSELNVNALELDDSALYLCASSFRQGAVETQYFGPGTRLLVL.

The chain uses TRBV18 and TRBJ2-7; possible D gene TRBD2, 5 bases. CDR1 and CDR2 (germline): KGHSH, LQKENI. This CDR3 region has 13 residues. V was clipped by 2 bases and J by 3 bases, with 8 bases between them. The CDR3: CASSPEGDYEQYF. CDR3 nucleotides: TGTGCCAGCTCACCAGAGGGTGACTACGAGCAGTACTTC.

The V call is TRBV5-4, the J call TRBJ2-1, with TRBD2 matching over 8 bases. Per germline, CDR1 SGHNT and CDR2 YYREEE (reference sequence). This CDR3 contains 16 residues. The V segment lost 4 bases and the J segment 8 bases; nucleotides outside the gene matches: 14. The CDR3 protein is CASSPSYGRAGDEQFF. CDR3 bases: TGTGCCAGCAGCCCCTCCTACGGGAGGGCGGGGGATGAGCAGTTCTTC.

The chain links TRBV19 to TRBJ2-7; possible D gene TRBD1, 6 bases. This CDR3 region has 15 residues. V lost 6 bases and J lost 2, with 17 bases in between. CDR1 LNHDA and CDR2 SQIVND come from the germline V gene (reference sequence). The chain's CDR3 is CASSTGTRGTYEQYF. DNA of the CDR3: TGTGCCAGTAGCACCGGGACAAGGGGCACCTACGAGCAGTACTTC.

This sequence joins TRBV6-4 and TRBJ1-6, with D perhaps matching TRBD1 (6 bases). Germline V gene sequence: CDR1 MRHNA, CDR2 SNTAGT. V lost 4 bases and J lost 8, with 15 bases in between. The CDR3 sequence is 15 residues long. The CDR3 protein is CASSVSGTMDSPLHF. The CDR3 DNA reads TGTGCCAGCAGTGTCTCCGGGACAATGGATTCACCCCTCCACTTT.

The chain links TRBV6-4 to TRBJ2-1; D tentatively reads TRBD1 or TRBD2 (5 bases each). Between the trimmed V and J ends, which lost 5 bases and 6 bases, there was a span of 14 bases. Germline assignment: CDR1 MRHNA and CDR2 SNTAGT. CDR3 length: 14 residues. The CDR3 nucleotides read TGTGCCAGCAGTACTTGGTCAGGGACCAATGAGCAGTTCTTC. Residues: CASSTWSGTNEQFF.

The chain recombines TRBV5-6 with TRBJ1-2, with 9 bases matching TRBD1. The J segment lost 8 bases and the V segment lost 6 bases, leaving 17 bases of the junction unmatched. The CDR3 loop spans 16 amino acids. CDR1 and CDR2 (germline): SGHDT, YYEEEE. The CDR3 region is CASTAWDGQGQGGYTF. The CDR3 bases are TGTGCCAGCACCGCTTGGGATGGGCAGGGACAGGGCGGCTACACCTTC.

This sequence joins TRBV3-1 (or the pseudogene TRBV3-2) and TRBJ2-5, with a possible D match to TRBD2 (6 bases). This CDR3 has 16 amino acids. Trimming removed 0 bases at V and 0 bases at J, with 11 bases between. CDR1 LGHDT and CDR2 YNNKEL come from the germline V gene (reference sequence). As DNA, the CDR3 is TGTGCCAGCAGCCAAGATCTTTGGAGGGACCAAGAGACCCAGTACTTC. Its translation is CASSQDLWRDQETQYF.

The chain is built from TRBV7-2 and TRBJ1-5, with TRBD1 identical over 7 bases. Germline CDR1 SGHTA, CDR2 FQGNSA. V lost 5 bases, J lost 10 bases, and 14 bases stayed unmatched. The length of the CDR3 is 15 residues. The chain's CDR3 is CASSPLDRDSLPQHF. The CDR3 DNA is TGTGCCAGCAGCCCATTAGACCGGGACAGTCTCCCCCAGCATTTT.

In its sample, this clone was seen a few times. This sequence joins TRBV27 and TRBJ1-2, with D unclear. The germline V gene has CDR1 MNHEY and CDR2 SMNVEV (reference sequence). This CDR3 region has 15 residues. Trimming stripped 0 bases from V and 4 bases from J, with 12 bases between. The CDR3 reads CASSLSGGSFYGYTF. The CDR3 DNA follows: TGTGCCAGCAGTTTATCGGGAGGCAGCTTCTATGGCTACACCTTC.

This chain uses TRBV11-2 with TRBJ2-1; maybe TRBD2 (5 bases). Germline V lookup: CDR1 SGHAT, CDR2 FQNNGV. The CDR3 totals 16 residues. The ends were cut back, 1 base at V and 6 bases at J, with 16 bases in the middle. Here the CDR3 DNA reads TGTGCCAGCAGCTTAGGGGGAACTAGAATTTCCAATGAGCAGTTCTTC. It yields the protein CASSLGGTRISNEQFF.

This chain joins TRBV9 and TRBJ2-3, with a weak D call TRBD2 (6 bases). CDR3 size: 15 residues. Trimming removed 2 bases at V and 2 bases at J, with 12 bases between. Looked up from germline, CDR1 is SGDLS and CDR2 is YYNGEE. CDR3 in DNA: TGTGCCAGCAGCGTGGTAGCGGATCCCACAGATACGCAGTATTTT. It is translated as CASSVVADPTDTQYF. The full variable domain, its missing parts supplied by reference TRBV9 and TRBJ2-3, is DSGVTQTPKHLITATGQRVTLRCSPRSGDLSVYWYQQSLDQGLQFLIQYYNGEERAKGNILERFSAQQFPDLHSELNLSSLELGDSALYFCASSVVADPTDTQYFGPGTRLTVL.

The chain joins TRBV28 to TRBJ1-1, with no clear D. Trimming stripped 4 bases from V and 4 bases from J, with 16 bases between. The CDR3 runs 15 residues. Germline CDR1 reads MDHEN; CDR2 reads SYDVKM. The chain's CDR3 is CASSSPKLGGTEAFF. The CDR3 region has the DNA TGTGCCAGCAGTTCGCCCAAACTGGGTGGCACTGAAGCTTTCTTT.

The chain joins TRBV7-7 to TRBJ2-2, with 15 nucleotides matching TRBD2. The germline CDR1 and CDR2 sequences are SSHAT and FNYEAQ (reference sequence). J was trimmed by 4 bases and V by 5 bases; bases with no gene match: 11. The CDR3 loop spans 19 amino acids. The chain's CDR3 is CASSLHPGLAGGITGELFF. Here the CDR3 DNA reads TGTGCCAGCAGCCTTCACCCGGGACTAGCGGGAGGTATCACCGGGGAGCTGTTTTTT.

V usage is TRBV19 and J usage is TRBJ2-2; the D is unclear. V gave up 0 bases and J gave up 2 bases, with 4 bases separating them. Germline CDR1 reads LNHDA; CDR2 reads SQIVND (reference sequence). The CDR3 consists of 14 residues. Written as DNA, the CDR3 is TGTGCCAGTAGTATAGACATCAACACCGGGGAGCTGTTTTTT. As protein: CASSIDINTGELFF.

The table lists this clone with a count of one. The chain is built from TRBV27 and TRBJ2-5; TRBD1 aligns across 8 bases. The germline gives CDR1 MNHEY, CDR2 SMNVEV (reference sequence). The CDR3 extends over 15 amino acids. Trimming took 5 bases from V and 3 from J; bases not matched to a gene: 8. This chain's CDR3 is CASSPYTGGEETQYF. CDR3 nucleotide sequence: TGTGCCAGCAGTCCTTATACAGGGGGTGAAGAGACCCAGTACTTC.